Shown below are 10 T cell receptor beta chains from a single sample sequenced in a study of blood T cell repertoires in COVID-19. Sequencing used immunoSEQ multiplex PCR; TCRdb keeps in-frame clones, though not all of them. The table has some 260,000 clones, 75% to 90% seen once; the top ten hold roughly 10%. Sequencing used peripheral blood. Receptors originate from a woman in her sixties or seventies with COVID-19, enrolled during active disease.

The chain carries TRBV6-6 and TRBJ1-3; 8 bases are a match to TRBD1. Unmatched junction bases numbered 4, after V lost 6 bases and J lost 0 bases. The CDR3 is 15 residues long. Looked up from germline, CDR1 is MNHNY and CDR2 is SVGAGI (reference sequence). CDR3 loop: CASRKQGDSGNTIYF. The CDR3 nucleotides are TGTGCCAGCAGAAAACAGGGGGACTCTGGAAACACCATATATTTT.

The chain uses TRBV5-1 and TRBJ2-5, with TRBD1 matching over 9 bases. Germline-derived CDR1 and CDR2 are SGHRS and YFSETQ. The CDR3 sequence is 15 residues long. The junction had 7 bases not matched to a gene; V was cut back by 3 bases and J by 4 bases. DNA of the CDR3: TGCGCCAGCAGCTGGGGACAGGGTATTAGAGAGACCCAGTACTTC. Encoded protein: CASSWGQGIRETQYF.

This sequence joins TRBV4-1 and TRBJ1-2, with 10 positions matching TRBD1. Germline V gene sequence: CDR1 MGHRA, CDR2 YSYEKL. Trimming removed 6 bases from V and 8 bases from J; junction bases left unmatched: 12. This CDR3 has 15 amino acids. The CDR3 loop is CASSIRGQGFEGYTF. DNA of the CDR3: TGCGCCAGCAGTATACGGGGACAGGGGTTTGAAGGCTACACCTTC.

The chain links TRBV11-2 to TRBJ2-7; D call uncertain. The ends were cut back, 9 bases at V and 0 bases at J, with 9 bases in the middle. Germline assignment: CDR1 SGHAT and CDR2 FQNNGV. CDR3 length: 12 residues. The CDR3 region is CASSSPSYEQYF. The CDR3, as DNA: TGTGCCAGTTCGTCCCCCTCCTACGAGCAGTACTTC. The whole variable domain, remainder taken from reference TRBV11-2 and TRBJ2-7, is EAGVAQSPRYKIIEKRQSVAFWCNPISGHATLYWYQQILGQGPKLLIQFQNNGVVDDSQLPKDRFSAERLKGVDSTLKIQPAKLEDSAVYLCASSSPSYEQYFGPGTRLTVT.

This clone was seen many times. V gene TRBV14 combines with J gene TRBJ2-7; no clear D. This CDR3 has 15 amino acids. V gave up 0 bases and J gave up 1 base, with 10 bases separating them. From germline, CDR1 is SGHDN and CDR2 FVKESK. The CDR3 nucleotides are TGTGCCAGCAGCCAAGAAGTGGCCCTTTCCTACGAGCAGTACTTC. Translating it yields CASSQEVALSYEQYF.

The rearrangement joins TRBV27 to TRBJ1-5; TRBD1 matches at 8 bases. Germline CDR1 reads MNHEY; CDR2 reads SMNVEV (reference sequence). CDR3 length equals 15 residues. V shed 4 bases and J 6 bases; nucleotides not matched to a gene: 8. The CDR3 region is CASSSQGAGGQPQHF. As DNA, the CDR3 is TGTGCCAGCAGTTCGCAGGGGGCTGGAGGTCAGCCCCAGCATTTT.

The V call is TRBV19, the J call TRBJ2-7; D is perhaps TRBD1 (6 bases). Germline V gene data show CDR1 as LNHDA and CDR2 as SQIVND (reference sequence). V lost 1 base and J lost 4, with 8 bases in between. The length of the CDR3 is 13 residues. CDR3 nucleotides: TGTGCCAGTAGTATAGCAGGGACATACGAGCAGTACTTC. It encodes CASSIAGTYEQYF.

This chain links TRBV7-6 with TRBJ2-7, with 9 bases identical to TRBD2. The CDR3 has 16 residues. Trimming at V came to 4 bases and at J to 5 bases, leaving 12 bases not matched to a gene. In germline, CDR1 is SGHVS, CDR2 FNYEAQ. CDR3 residues: CASSSEKLAGVHEQYF. The CDR3 DNA sequence: TGTGCCAGCAGCTCTGAAAAATTAGCGGGAGTCCACGAGCAGTACTTC.

CDR3 loop: CASSLGLAGGRFF. The CDR3 DNA is TGTGCCAGCAGTTTGGGGCTAGCTGGGGGGAGGTTCTTC. The chain employs TRBV12-3 or TRBV12-4 and TRBJ2-1; D might be TRBD2 (6 bases). Trimming pared 3 bases from V and 15 bases from J, leaving 18 bases between. There are 13 residues in the CDR3.

This clone was seen a handful of times. The gene calls are TRBV10-3 and TRBJ2-7; 7 bases match TRBD2. The CDR3 is made up of 15 amino acids. V gave up 3 bases and J gave up 3 bases; unmatched junction bases: 8. Germline V gene lookup returns CDR1 ENHRY and CDR2 SYGVKD. CDR3 in DNA: TGTGCCATCAGTGACTTGGGCGGGAGTAACTACGAGCAGTACTTC. Its translation: CAISDLGGSNYEQYF.